The next 32 T cell receptor beta chains were all read from a single sample in a study of early T cells in non-severe SARS-CoV-2 infection. Each CDR3 protein is one row after TCRdb ran MiXCR on the 5' RACE reads. The sample includes about 33,000 distinct CDR3 sequences, around 7% of them seen just once. Sequencing was done on a sample of whole blood. These receptors all stem from an adult who was a healthcare worker with PCR-confirmed SARS-CoV-2 infection or an uninfected control (not recorded which).

This clonotype was found many times. J is TRBJ1-4 and V is TRBV4-1; 8 bases are shared with TRBD1. CDR1 and CDR2 (germline): MGHRA, YSYEKL. The CDR3 consists of 20 residues. Trimming at V came to 3 bases and at J to 3 bases, leaving 18 bases not matched to a gene. The CDR3 nucleotides are TGCGCCAGCAGCCAGCAACGACACGGACAGGGAATTTTAGCTAATGAAAAACTGTTTTTT. It is translated as CASSQQRHGQGILANEKLFF.

The V gene is TRBV6-6, the J gene TRBJ1-2; 11 bases are shared with TRBD1. Germline V gene lookup returns CDR1 MNHNY and CDR2 SVGAGI (reference sequence). This CDR3 has 16 residues. J lost 4 bases, V lost 2 bases, and 6 bases had no gene match. CDR3 nucleotide sequence: TGTGCCAGCAGTTACCGGGACAGGGGGGGTAGCTATGGCTACACCTTC. This codes for CASSYRDRGGSYGYTF.

This clonotype was seen a few times. The chain uses TRBV6-1 and TRBJ2-3, with 11 bases lining up with TRBD2. J gave up 3 bases and V 6 bases, and 5 bases lay outside the gene matches. CDR1 is MNHNS, CDR2 SASEGT, per germline. The CDR3 covers 15 residues. The DNA of the CDR3 is TGTGCCAGCAGGGCGACTAGCGGGATAACAGATACGCAGTATTTT. Translating it yields CASRATSGITDTQYF.

At least ten counts were recorded for this clonotype. The chain recombines TRBV11-2 with TRBJ1-1; 8 bases are shared with TRBD1. This CDR3 contains 16 residues. J gave up 4 bases and V 2 bases, and 9 bases lay outside the gene matches. The V gene's germline CDR1 is SGHAT and CDR2 FQNNGV. The CDR3 sequence is CASSLSFAGQGTEAFF. CDR3 DNA: TGTGCCAGCAGCTTATCGTTTGCAGGACAGGGCACTGAAGCTTTCTTT.

This clonotype was counted between two and nine times. V is TRBV27 and J is TRBJ2-7, with no clear D. V was clipped by 5 bases and J by 0 bases, with 8 bases between them. The germline V gene encodes CDR1 MNHEY and CDR2 SMNVEV (reference sequence). CDR3 size: 13 residues. Written as DNA, the CDR3 is TGTGCCAGCAGTGCCCTCCTCTCCTACGAGCAGTACTTC. This codes for CASSALLSYEQYF.

The chain employs TRBV10-1 and TRBJ1-1; 11 bases are a match to TRBD1. The CDR3 has 15 amino acids. Losses at the gene ends were 6 bases for V and 3 bases for J; bases not matched to a gene: 6. In germline, CDR1 is WNHNN, CDR2 SYGVQD (reference sequence). The CDR3 bases are TGCGCCAGCAGCCCCGGACAGGGGGCCGACACTGAAGCTTTCTTT. Its protein is CASSPGQGADTEAFF.

The sample holds many counts of this clonotype. The chain employs TRBV24-1 and TRBJ2-5, with D unresolved. Germline lookup yields CDR1 KGHDR and CDR2 SFDVKD. V was trimmed by 7 bases and J by 5 bases, leaving 13 bases between them. The CDR3 spans 13 residues. The CDR3 is CATSTGPRETQYF. The CDR3 DNA reads TGTGCCACCAGCACGGGCCCCCGGGAGACCCAGTACTTC.

The chain is built from TRBV5-1 and TRBJ2-3; TRBD2 aligns across 11 bases. The V gene end was trimmed by 5 bases and the J gene end by 5 bases; junction bases not matched to a gene: 4. Germline CDR1 reads SGHRS; CDR2 reads YFSETQ. This CDR3 comprises 14 residues. CDR3 DNA: TGCGCCAGCAGACTAGCGGGAGAATTAGATACGCAGTATTTT. It yields the protein CASRLAGELDTQYF.

V usage is TRBV10-1 and J usage is TRBJ2-2; no firm D call. V lost 6 bases and J 5 bases, leaving 10 bases between the germline ends. The CDR3 runs 13 residues. Germline lookup yields CDR1 WNHNN and CDR2 SYGVQD (reference sequence). CDR3 in amino acids: CASSLTSTGELFF. In nucleotides, the CDR3 is TGCGCCAGCAGCCTTACCAGTACCGGGGAGCTGTTTTTT.

V and J are TRBV30 and TRBJ1-5; perhaps TRBD1 as D (6 bases). From germline, CDR1 is GTSNPN and CDR2 SVGIG (reference sequence). This CDR3 has 14 amino acids. Trimming pared 0 bases from V and 3 bases from J, leaving 9 bases between. CDR3 in amino acids: CAWSVGGLNQPQHF. CDR3 DNA: TGTGCCTGGAGTGTAGGGGGACTCAATCAGCCCCAGCATTTT.

This clonotype has ten or more counts. The chain combines TRBV5-1 with TRBJ2-3; TRBD1 aligns across 7 bases. Per the germline V gene, CDR1 is SGHRS and CDR2 is YFSETQ. There are 13 residues in the CDR3. Germline trimming cut 3 bases from V and 3 bases from J; bases unmatched to any gene: 1. Here the CDR3 DNA reads TGCGCCAGCAGCTCGGGACAGACAGATACGCAGTATTTT. Translation: CASSSGQTDTQYF.

The chain combines TRBV3-1 with TRBJ1-5, with 8 bases matching TRBD1. Germline V gives CDR1 LGHDT, CDR2 YNNKEL (reference sequence). The CDR3 contains 18 residues. With 4 bases clipped from V and 0 bases from J, the junction kept 11 bases outside the gene matches. The CDR3, as DNA: TGTGCCAGCAGCCCCTCGGACAGGGCTCCCTATAGCAATCAGCCCCAGCATTTT. Amino acids: CASSPSDRAPYSNQPQHF.

This chain links TRBV7-2 with TRBJ2-3; D is perhaps TRBD1 (6 bases). The length of the CDR3 is 14 residues. Trimming took off 0 bases at V and 5 bases at J, with 9 bases between the two ends. CDR1 SGHTA and CDR2 FQGNSA come from the germline V gene. In nucleotides, the CDR3 is TGTGCCAGCAGCTTAGCAGGGGGTCGAGATACGCAGTATTTT. It translates to CASSLAGGRDTQYF.

This clonotype was detected many times. The chain is built from TRBV3-1 and TRBJ1-2, with TRBD1 as a possible D gene (5 bases). CDR3 length: 15 amino acids. CDR1 is LGHDT and CDR2 is YNNKEL in the germline V gene (reference sequence). Trimming took off 1 base at V and 1 base at J, with 10 bases between the two ends. The CDR3 reads CASSQGVDSNYGYTF. The DNA for the CDR3 is TGTGCCAGCAGCCAAGGGGTCGACAGTAACTATGGCTACACCTTC. Full variable domain (missing parts from reference TRBV3-1 and TRBJ1-2): DTAVSQTPKYLVTQMGNDKSIKCEQNLGHDTMYWYKQDSKKFLKIMFSYNNKELIINETVPNRFSPKSPDKAHLNLHINSLELGDSAVYFCASSQGVDSNYGYTFGSGTRLTVV.

This clonotype appeared many times. This chain joins TRBV6-6 and TRBJ1-6; D is possibly TRBD1 (5 bases). The germline V gene has CDR1 MNHNY and CDR2 SVGAGI (reference sequence). CDR3 length equals 17 residues. V lost 2 bases and J lost 11, with 22 bases in between. CDR3 DNA: TGTGCCAGCAGTTACCCGGGGGTAGGGCCTCGGAAAGCACCCCTCCACTTT. The encoded protein is CASSYPGVGPRKAPLHF.

The rearrangement links TRBV28 to TRBJ2-7; 12 bases map to TRBD2. V shed 2 bases, J shed 6 bases, and the junction held 5 bases outside the gene matches. The CDR3 covers 15 residues. The germline gives CDR1 MDHEN, CDR2 SYDVKM. DNA of the CDR3: TGTGCCAGCAGTTTACTGACTAGCGGGAGAGGCGAGCAGTACTTC. Translated, it gives CASSLLTSGRGEQYF.

Ten or more counts support this clonotype. The chain couples TRBV27 to TRBJ2-1; 7 nucleotides align to TRBD1. The CDR3 runs to 15 residues. The V segment lost 6 bases and the J segment 5 bases; nucleotides outside the gene matches: 10. Germline values: CDR1 MNHEY, CDR2 SMNVEV (reference sequence). The CDR3 region has the DNA TGTGCCAGCAGCCGGTTGGGGCAGGGGGACAATGAGCAGTTCTTC. This gives the protein CASSRLGQGDNEQFF.

This clonotype has more than one count but fewer than ten. The chain combines TRBV6-6 with TRBJ1-4; D is unclear. The CDR3 is 14 amino acids. Germline lookup yields CDR1 MNHNY and CDR2 SVGAGI (reference sequence). Trimming cost V 2 bases and J 0 bases, with 4 bases left between them. CDR3 loop: CASSYEATNEKLFF. The CDR3 DNA reads TGTGCCAGCAGTTACGAGGCAACTAATGAAAAACTGTTTTTT.

This clonotype was recorded at least ten times. The chain joins TRBV9 to TRBJ2-5; possibly TRBD1 for D (5 bases). V lost 0 bases and J lost 1, with 7 bases in between. This CDR3 region has 14 residues. CDR1 and CDR2 from the germline V gene are SGDLS and YYNGEE. CDR3 loop: CASSVGTTQETQYF. In DNA, the CDR3 is TGTGCCAGCAGCGTAGGGACAACCCAAGAGACCCAGTACTTC. The full variable domain, completed using reference TRBV9 and TRBJ2-5, is DSGVTQTPKHLITATGQRVTLRCSPRSGDLSVYWYQQSLDQGLQFLIQYYNGEERAKGNILERFSAQQFPDLHSELNLSSLELGDSALYFCASSVGTTQETQYFGPGTRLLVL.

J is TRBJ1-5 and V is TRBV20-1, with 8 bases fitting TRBD1. This CDR3 spans 14 amino acids. V dropped 6 bases and J dropped 4; count of bases not matched to a gene: 8. Germline CDR1 is DFQATT and CDR2 is SNEGSKA (reference sequence). CDR3 amino acids: CSASTGAVNQPQHF. The CDR3 DNA reads as TGCAGTGCCTCGACAGGGGCGGTTAATCAGCCCCAGCATTTT.

This clonotype was detected many times. The genes are TRBV27 and TRBJ1-6; D uncertain. Germline CDR1 MNHEY, CDR2 SMNVEV (reference sequence). The CDR3 is 15 amino acids. The V end lost 0 bases, the J end lost 10 bases, and 13 bases lay between the germline ends. This CDR3 reads CASSLSTRSRSPLHF. The CDR3 DNA sequence: TGTGCCAGCAGTTTATCGACGAGGTCCCGGTCACCCCTCCACTTT.

This clonotype was found many times. The chain carries TRBV23-1 and TRBJ1-4; D uncertain. TRBV23-1 is filed as an ORF, its function uncertain. CDR3 size: 12 residues. The V end lost 3 bases, the J end lost 5 bases, and 4 bases lay between the germline ends. The DNA for the CDR3 is TGCGCCAGCAGTCATTCGAATGAAAAACTGTTTTTT. Translation gives CASSHSNEKLFF.

The sample holds a few counts of this clonotype. The chain has TRBV6-6 and TRBJ1-3; 8 positions match TRBD1. V lost 6 bases and J lost 2; bases outside the gene matches: 6. The CDR3 is 15 amino acids. CDR1 and CDR2 from the germline V gene are MNHNY and SVGAGI (reference sequence). Written as DNA, the CDR3 is TGTGCCAGCAGCCCTCGGACAGGGACTGGAAACACCATATATTTT. Encoded protein: CASSPRTGTGNTIYF.

This clonotype was seen many times. The gene calls are TRBV5-6 and TRBJ1-5; D is unclear. The CDR3 length is 16 residues. Trimming left V 0 bases short and J 4 bases short, with 14 bases between. Germline V lookup: CDR1 SGHDT, CDR2 YYEEEE. The CDR3 nucleotides are TGTGCCAGCAGCTTGGGTTCTAGGGCAGCTAATCAGCCCCAGCATTTT. Protein product: CASSLGSRAANQPQHF.

In its sample, this clonotype was seen many times. In DNA, the CDR3 is TGCAGCGCAACGACCCAACTCTCCTACGAGCAGTACTTC. Translated: CSATTQLSYEQYF. V usage is TRBV29-1 and J usage is TRBJ2-7; D unresolved. The CDR3 consists of 13 residues. Germline loops: CDR1 SQVTM, CDR2 ANQGSEA. Trimming took 7 bases from V and 0 from J, leaving 13 bases between them.

This clonotype has a count of ten or more. Relative to the germline gene, one junction end is altered; a read error may explain this. The chain uses TRBV29-1 and TRBJ2-1, with TRBD1 identical over 10 bases. The CDR3 loop spans 14 amino acids. Per germline, CDR1 SQVTM and CDR2 ANQGSEA. DNA for the CDR3: TGCAGCGTGGAAGGACAGGGGGGGTACAATGAGCAGTTCTTC. Its translation is CSVEGQGGYNEQFF.

Remarks on this clonotype: This sequence may be a read error, since a much larger clone differs from it by one base. The chain couples TRBV27 to TRBJ1-4; no firm D call. Germline CDR1 MNHEY, CDR2 SMNVEV (reference sequence). The CDR3 is 15 residues long. The CDR3, as DNA: TGTGCCAGCGGCTTACTCGGCAGTACAAATGAAAAACTGATTTTT. Amino acids: CASGLLGSTNEKLIF.

At least ten counts were recorded for this clonotype. The V and J genes are TRBV10-3 and TRBJ2-2, with a tentative D call TRBD2 (6 bases). The CDR3 is 16 amino acids. V lost 7 bases and J lost 5, with 20 bases in between. CDR1 is ENHRY and CDR2 is SYGVKD in the germline V gene. CDR3 sequence: CAINPTGTGNTGELFF. Here the CDR3 DNA reads TGTGCCATCAATCCCACCGGGACTGGTAATACCGGGGAGCTGTTTTTT.

This clonotype showed up many times. This chain uses TRBV5-4 with TRBJ1-2; D ambiguous. The V and J ends lost 4 bases and 8 bases respectively, with 18 bases between them. Germline CDR1 is SGHNT and CDR2 is YYREEE (reference sequence). The CDR3 spans 14 residues. CDR3 residues: CASSLVDASGGYTF. CDR3 sequence (DNA): TGTGCCAGCAGCCTGGTGGACGCGAGCGGAGGCTACACCTTC.

In this sample, this clonotype turned up a few times. This chain links TRBV7-3 with TRBJ1-1; D is uncertain. Germline V gene sequence: CDR1 SGHTA, CDR2 FQGTGA. V dropped 2 bases and J dropped 1 base, with 11 bases sitting between them. CDR3 length: 15 residues. CDR3: CASSLRGSPNTEAFF. The CDR3 region has the DNA TGTGCCAGCAGCTTACGTGGCAGCCCGAACACTGAAGCTTTCTTT.

This clonotype was detected only a few times. This chain connects TRBV29-1 to TRBJ1-2, with D maybe TRBD1 (5 bases). Looked up from germline, CDR1 is SQVTM and CDR2 is ANQGSEA. The CDR3 sequence is 14 residues long. V lost 0 bases and J lost 7, with 15 bases in between. The CDR3 sequence is CSVEELTAVRGYTF. CDR3 DNA: TGCAGCGTTGAAGAATTGACAGCGGTTCGTGGCTACACCTTC.

This clonotype was picked up many times. The chain joins TRBV3-1 to TRBJ2-7; D might be TRBD2 (5 bases). Germline values: CDR1 LGHDT, CDR2 YNNKEL (reference sequence). The CDR3 runs to 14 residues. With 4 bases removed from V and 2 bases from J, the gap between germline ends came to 12 bases. The CDR3 is CASSRGKGPYEQYF. The CDR3, as DNA: TGTGCCAGCAGCCGAGGGAAGGGTCCCTACGAGCAGTACTTC.